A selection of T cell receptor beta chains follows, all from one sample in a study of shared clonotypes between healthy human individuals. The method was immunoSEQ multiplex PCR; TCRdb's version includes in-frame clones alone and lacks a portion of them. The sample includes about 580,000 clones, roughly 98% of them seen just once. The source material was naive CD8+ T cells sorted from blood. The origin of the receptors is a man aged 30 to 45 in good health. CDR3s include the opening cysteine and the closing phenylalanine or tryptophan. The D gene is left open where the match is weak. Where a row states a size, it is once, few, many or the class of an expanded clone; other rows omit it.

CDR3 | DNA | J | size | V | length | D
CASSFGFGAALRTEAFF | TGTGCCAGCAGTTTCGGCTTTGGGGCCGCTCTGCGCACTGAAGCTTTCTTT | TRBJ1-1 | NA | TRBV27 | 17 | NA
CASSSGQVGNQPQHF | TGTGCCAGCAGCTCCGGACAGGTTGGCAATCAGCCCCAGCATTTT | TRBJ1-5 | NA | TRBV7-6 | 15 | TRBD1
CASSVEGLAGYEQYF | TGTGCCAGCAGCGTAGAGGGACTAGCGGGCTACGAGCAGTACTTC | TRBJ2-7 | once | TRBV9 | 15 | TRBD2
CASSTPGTVYNEQFF | TGTGCCAGTAGTACCCCCGGGACAGTGTACAATGAGCAGTTCTTC | TRBJ2-1 | NA | TRBV19 | 15 | TRBD1
CASSEATSLGGSIWELFF | TGTGCCAGCAGTGAAGCCACGTCGTTAGGCGGGAGTATCTGGGAGCTGTTTTTT | TRBJ2-2 | NA | TRBV6-1 | 18 | TRBD2
CALWDRGTDTQYF | TGTGCCCTGTGGGACAGGGGAACAGATACGCAGTATTTT | TRBJ2-3 | NA | TRBV30 | 13 | TRBD1
CASSASSGTPTYEQYF | TGTGCCAGTAGTGCCTCTAGCGGGACCCCCACCTACGAGCAGTACTTC | TRBJ2-7 | NA | TRBV19 | 16 | TRBD2
CATSQGSYEQYF | TGTGCCACCTCGCAGGGCTCCTACGAGCAGTACTTC | TRBJ2-7 | NA | TRBV15 | 12 | NA
CSVEKGRHQSSYNEQFF | TGCAGCGTTGAGAAGGGCCGCCACCAAAGCTCCTACAATGAGCAGTTCTTC | TRBJ2-1 | NA | TRBV29-1 | 17 | NA
CASSPMRTGEYTDTQYF | TGTGCCAGCAGTCCCATGCGGACAGGGGAATACACAGATACGCAGTATTTT | TRBJ2-3 | NA | TRBV27 | 17 | TRBD1
CASSHLKYSYNEQFF | TGTGCCAGCAGCCATTTAAAGTACTCCTACAATGAGCAGTTCTTC | TRBJ2-1 | NA | TRBV11-2 | 15 | NA
CASSLTGSAYNEQFF | TGTGCCAGCAGCTTGACAGGGTCTGCCTACAATGAGCAGTTCTTC | TRBJ2-1 | NA | TRBV11-1 | 15 | TRBD1
CASSLSPYEQYF | TGTGCCAGCAGTTTGTCGCCCTACGAGCAGTACTTC | TRBJ2-7 | NA | TRBV28 | 12 | NA
CASSVSETQYF | TGTGCCAGCAGCGTTTCTGAGACCCAGTACTTC | TRBJ2-5 | NA | TRBV7-2 | 11 | NA
CASSVGDRGYEQYF | TGTGCCAGCAGCGTAGGTGACAGGGGATACGAGCAGTACTTC | TRBJ2-7 | NA | TRBV9 | 14 | TRBD1
CASSVEASWGTEAFF | TGTGCCAGCAGCGTAGAGGCTTCTTGGGGGACTGAAGCTTTCTTT | TRBJ1-1 | NA | TRBV9 | 15 | NA
CASSFRPAGVDGNEQFF | TGTGCCAGCAGCTTTCGTCCAGCGGGAGTGGATGGCAATGAGCAGTTCTTC | TRBJ2-1 | once | TRBV7-9 | 17 | TRBD2
CASSLYLTYEQYF | TGTGCCAGCAGTTTATATCTTACCTACGAGCAGTACTTC | TRBJ2-7 | NA | TRBV28 | 13 | NA
CASSPFTGSGNTIYF | TGTGCCAGCAGCCCCTTTACAGGCTCTGGAAACACCATATATTTT | TRBJ1-3 | NA | TRBV27 | 15 | NA
CAKIAVRNNEQFF | TGTGCCAAAATTGCGGTCAGAAACAATGAGCAGTTCTTC | TRBJ2-1 | NA | TRBV7-2 | 13 | NA
CASRPNRDLTDTQYF | TGTGCCAGCAGGCCCAACAGGGACTTAACAGATACGCAGTATTTT | TRBJ2-3 | NA | TRBV7-9 | 15 | NA
CASTSLKNIQYF | TGTGCCAGCACCAGCCTTAAAAACATTCAGTACTTC | TRBJ2-4 | NA | TRBV28 | 12 | NA
CASSLPGEGNYEQFF | TGTGCCAGCAGCCTCCCAGGGGAGGGGAACTATGAGCAGTTCTTC | TRBJ2-1 | NA | TRBV27 | 15 | NA
CASSWDTYTGELFF | TGTGCCAGCAGTTGGGACACCTACACCGGGGAGCTGTTTTTT | TRBJ2-2 | NA | TRBV27 | 14 | NA
CASSPPSGLHNEQFF | TGCGCCAGCAGCCCCCCCAGCGGGCTCCACAATGAGCAGTTCTTC | TRBJ2-1 | NA | TRBV5-1 | 15 | NA
CASSRPTGGRDEQFF | TGTGCCAGCAGCCGCCCGACAGGGGGCCGGGATGAGCAGTTCTTC | TRBJ2-1 | NA | TRBV7-9 | 15 | TRBD1
CASSFGTGPKYEQYF | TGTGCCAGCAGCTTTGGGACAGGACCCAAATACGAGCAGTACTTC | TRBJ2-7 | NA | TRBV11-2 | 15 | TRBD1
CASSFPRTAGRAGELFF | TGTGCCAGCAGCTTCCCCCGGACAGCCGGGAGGGCCGGGGAGCTGTTTTTT | TRBJ2-2 | once | TRBV7-6 | 17 | TRBD2
CASTKGRLAGGNEQFF | TGTGCCAGCACCAAGGGACGGCTAGCGGGAGGCAATGAGCAGTTCTTC | TRBJ2-1 | once | TRBV7-8 | 16 | TRBD2
CASSQGEGLREQFF | TGTGCCAGCAGCCAAGGGGAGGGACTGCGTGAGCAGTTCTTC | TRBJ2-1 | NA | TRBV11-2 | 14 | TRBD2
CASSQVARGVQFF | TGTGCCAGCAGCCAAGTAGCGAGGGGTGTGCAGTTCTTC | TRBJ2-1 | NA | TRBV14 | 13 | NA
CASSSDRGRSTDTQYF | TGTGCCAGCAGCTCCGACAGGGGCCGGAGCACAGATACGCAGTATTTT | TRBJ2-3 | NA | TRBV7-3 | 16 | TRBD1
CASGFDRGTEAFF | TGTGCTAGTGGTTTTGATAGGGGAACTGAAGCTTTCTTT | TRBJ1-1 | NA | TRBV12-5 | 13 | NA
CASSLGTSGRGQFF | TGTGCCAGCAGTTTAGGGACTAGCGGGAGAGGGCAGTTCTTC | TRBJ2-1 | once | TRBV6-1 | 14 | TRBD2
CASSGEENTEAFF | TGTGCCAGCAGTGGAGAGGAGAACACTGAAGCTTTCTTT | TRBJ1-1 | NA | TRBV2 | 13 | NA
CASRDIGNNEQFF | TGTGCCAGCAGGGACATAGGTAACAATGAGCAGTTCTTC | TRBJ2-1 | NA | TRBV6-1 | 13 | NA
CASSFTGAYEQYF | TGCGCCAGCAGCTTTACTGGGGCCTACGAGCAGTACTTC | TRBJ2-7 | NA | TRBV5-1 | 13 | NA
CASRGQGLTGELFF | TGTGCCAGCAGGGGACAGGGGCTGACCGGGGAGCTGTTTTTT | TRBJ2-2 | NA | TRBV6-1 | 14 | TRBD1
CASSQELNRDYSNQPQHF | TGCGCCAGCAGCCAAGAACTCAACAGGGACTATAGCAATCAGCCCCAGCATTTT | TRBJ1-5 | once | TRBV4-3 | 18 | NA
CASSDGTGVSYEQYF | TGTGCCAGCAGTGATGGGACAGGGGTTTCCTACGAGCAGTACTTC | TRBJ2-7 | NA | TRBV2 | 15 | TRBD1
CASKTSGRAENEQFF | TGTGCCAGCAAAACTAGCGGGAGGGCCGAAAATGAGCAGTTCTTC | TRBJ2-1 | NA | TRBV5-6 | 15 | TRBD2
CASSSTGAGEKLFF | TGTGCCAGCAGCTCGACAGGGGCGGGCGAAAAACTGTTTTTT | TRBJ1-4 | NA | TRBV7-6 | 14 | TRBD1